This TCR beta chain is drawn from a study of CD8+ T cells in alopecia areata. In the study overall: The drug, oral tofacitinib, was given to treated patients at 5 to 10 mg twice daily.

Sequencing used cDNA as its template, made by extracting RNA and reverse transcribing it. The repertoire was sequenced with immunoSEQ multiplex PCR; TCRdb's copy has only in-frame clones and lacks some. The sample records over 200,000 clones, 50% to 60% being singletons. The CDR3 consists of 15 residues. Germline V gene lookup returns CDR1 SGDLS and CDR2 YYNGEE. The V and J ends lost 2 bases and 2 bases respectively, with 13 bases between them. The sample holds a few counts of this clone. The TCR sequence derives from a human donor with alopecia areata. This chain links TRBV9 with TRBJ2-5; tentatively, D is TRBD1 (6 bases). The sequences come from CD4+ T cells sorted from blood, collected at week 0. CDR3: CASSVGTQTQETQYF. CDR3 nucleotides: TGTGCCAGCAGCGTGGGGACACAGACACAAGAGACCCAGTACTTC.